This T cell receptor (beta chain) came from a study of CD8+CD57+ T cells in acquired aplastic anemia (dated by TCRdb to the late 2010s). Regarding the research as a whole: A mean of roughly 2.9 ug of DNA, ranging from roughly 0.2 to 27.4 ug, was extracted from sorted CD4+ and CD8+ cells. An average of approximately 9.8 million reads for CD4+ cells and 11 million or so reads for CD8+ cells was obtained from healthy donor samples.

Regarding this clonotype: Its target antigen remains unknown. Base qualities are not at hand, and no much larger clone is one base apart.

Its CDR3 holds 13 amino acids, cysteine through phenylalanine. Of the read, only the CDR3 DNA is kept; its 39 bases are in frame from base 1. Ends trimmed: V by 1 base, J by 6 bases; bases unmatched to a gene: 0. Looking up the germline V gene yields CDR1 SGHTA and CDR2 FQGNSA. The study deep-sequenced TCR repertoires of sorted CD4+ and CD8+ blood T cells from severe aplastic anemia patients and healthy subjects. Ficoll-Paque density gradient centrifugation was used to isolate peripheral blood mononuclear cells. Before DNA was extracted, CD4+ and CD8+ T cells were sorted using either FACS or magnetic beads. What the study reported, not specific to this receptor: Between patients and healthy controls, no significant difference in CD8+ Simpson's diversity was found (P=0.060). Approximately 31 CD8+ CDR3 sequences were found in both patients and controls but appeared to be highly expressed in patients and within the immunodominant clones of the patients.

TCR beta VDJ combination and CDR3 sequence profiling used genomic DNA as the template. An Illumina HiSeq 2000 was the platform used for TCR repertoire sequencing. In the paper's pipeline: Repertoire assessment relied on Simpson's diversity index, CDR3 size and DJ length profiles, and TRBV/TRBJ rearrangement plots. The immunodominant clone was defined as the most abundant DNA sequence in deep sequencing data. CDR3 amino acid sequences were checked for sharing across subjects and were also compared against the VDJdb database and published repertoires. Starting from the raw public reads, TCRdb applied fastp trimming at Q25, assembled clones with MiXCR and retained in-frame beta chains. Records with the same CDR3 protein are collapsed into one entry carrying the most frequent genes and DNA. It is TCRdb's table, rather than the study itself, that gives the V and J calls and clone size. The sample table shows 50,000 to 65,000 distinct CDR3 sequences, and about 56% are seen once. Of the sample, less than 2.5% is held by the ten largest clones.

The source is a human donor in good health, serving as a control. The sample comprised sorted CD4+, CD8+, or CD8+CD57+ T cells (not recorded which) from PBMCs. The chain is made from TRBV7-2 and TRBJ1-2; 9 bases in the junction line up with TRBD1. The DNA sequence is TGTGCCAGCAGCTTAGGGGACAGGGATGGCTACACCTTC. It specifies CASSLGDRDGYTF.